These 30 T cell receptor beta chains originate from one sample sequenced in a study of response to subunit inactivated influenza vaccine. TCRdb processed the RT-PCR reads anew with MiXCR; each CDR3 protein has one entry. The sample yields about 610,000 distinct CDR3 sequences, 12% to 15% seen once. The material sequenced was PBMCs from blood, taken about 13 days after vaccination. The receptors shown here come from a man aged 45 to 65 who received an inactivated influenza vaccine.

The chain is built from TRBV3-1 and TRBJ1-1; TRBD1 might be the D (6 bases). Germline V CDR1 and CDR2: LGHDT, YNNKEL (reference sequence). This CDR3 comprises 18 residues. V was cut by 0 bases and J by 4 bases, with 21 bases left in between. CDR3 amino acids: CASSQEYLLRDTSTEAFF. CDR3 DNA: TGTGCCAGCAGCCAAGAATACTTACTCCGGGACACCTCCACTGAAGCTTTCTTT.

This clonotype was detected a few times. V and J are TRBV12-3 or TRBV12-4 and TRBJ1-2; the D is unclear. Between the trimmed V and J ends, which lost 5 bases and 8 bases, there was a span of 18 bases. There are 14 residues in the CDR3. The CDR3 nucleotides read TGTGCCAGCAGTCCCAGCGGCGCTACTATGGGCTACACCTTC. Translated, it gives CASSPSGATMGYTF.

The chain joins TRBV28 to TRBJ2-3; no firm D call. Germline CDR1 MDHEN, CDR2 SYDVKM. The CDR3 extends over 15 amino acids. V was trimmed by 5 bases and J by 1 base, leaving 13 bases between them. As DNA, the CDR3 is TGTGCCAGCAGTCCCTGGAACAGAGGCACAGATACGCAGTATTTT. Translated, it gives CASSPWNRGTDTQYF. Complete variable domain (other parts from reference TRBV28 and TRBJ2-3): DVKVTQSSRYLVKRTGEKVFLECVQDMDHENMFWYRQDPGLGLRLIYFSYDVKMKEKGDIPEGYSVSREKKERFSLILESASTNQTSMYLCASSPWNRGTDTQYFGPGTRLTVL.

This clonotype was seen a few times. The CDR3 nucleotides read TGTGCCAGCAGCTTAGGCTGGTCTAGCGGGGGCCTGTACCAAGAGACCCAGTACTTC. Its translation is CASSLGWSSGGLYQETQYF. The J gene is TRBJ2-5, the V gene TRBV13; 10 bases line up with TRBD2. V was pared by 0 bases and J by 0 bases, with 10 bases of the junction left unmatched. This CDR3 comprises 19 residues. Germline V gene sequence: CDR1 PRHDT, CDR2 FYEKMQ (reference sequence).

There are a few counts of this clonotype. The chain joins TRBV7-2 to TRBJ2-6; tentatively, D is TRBD1 or TRBD2 (5 bases each). The V gene lost 1 base and the J gene lost 0 bases, with 10 bases spanning the gap. From germline, CDR1 is SGHTA and CDR2 FQGNSA. The CDR3 covers 17 residues. The CDR3 region is CASSLGGRASGANVLTF. Here the CDR3 DNA reads TGTGCCAGCAGCTTAGGGGGACGGGCCTCTGGGGCCAACGTCCTGACTTTC. The full variable domain, with the rest looked up from reference TRBV7-2 and TRBJ2-6, is GAGVSQSPSNKVTEKGKDVELRCDPISGHTALYWYRQSLGQGLEFLIYFQGNSAPDKSGLPSDRFSAERTGGSVSTLTIQRTQQEDSAVYLCASSLGGRASGANVLTFGAGSRLTVL.

This clonotype was seen ten or more times. The gene calls are TRBV3-1 and TRBJ2-1, with unresolved D. Trimming shortened V by 3 bases and J by 8 bases, and 5 bases separated the two germline ends. The germline V gene has CDR1 LGHDT and CDR2 YNNKEL (reference sequence). This CDR3 is 11 amino acids long. CDR3 residues: CASSQGYEQFF. The CDR3 bases are TGTGCCAGCAGCCAGGGGTATGAGCAGTTCTTC.

The table lists this clonotype with a few counts. V and J are TRBV7-9 and TRBJ2-3, with 11 bases identical to TRBD2. CDR3 length: 17 amino acids. V trimming: 7 bases; J trimming: 0 bases; junction bases outside the gene matches: 9. The germline V gene encodes CDR1 SEHNR and CDR2 FQNEAQ (reference sequence). In DNA form, the CDR3 reads TGTGCCAGCACCAGTCGACTAGCGGGATTAAGCACAGATACGCAGTATTTT. Translating gives CASTSRLAGLSTDTQYF.

This clonotype was counted only a few times. This CDR3 reads CASSFEWGDEQYF. In DNA form, the CDR3 reads TGCGCCAGCAGCTTCGAATGGGGCGACGAGCAGTACTTC. The chain joins TRBV5-1 to TRBJ2-7; D possibly corresponds to TRBD1 (5 bases). This CDR3 has 13 residues. Germline loops: CDR1 SGHRS, CDR2 YFSETQ. Trimming stripped 2 bases from V and 5 bases from J, with 11 bases between.

The chain has TRBV6-1 and TRBJ2-1, with TRBD1 matching over 10 bases. Germline CDR1 is MNHNS and CDR2 is SASEGT. J gave up 7 bases and V 5 bases, and 5 bases lay outside the gene matches. The CDR3 spans 14 residues. The CDR3, as DNA: TGTGCCAGCAGTAGGGGACAGGGGAGGAATGAGCAGTTCTTC. Its translation is CASSRGQGRNEQFF.

With regard to this clonotype: A read error may produce the germline difference seen at one junction end. This chain uses TRBV12-3 or TRBV12-4 with TRBJ1-4; D uncertain. This CDR3 contains 12 residues. In DNA, the CDR3 is TGTGTCAGCAGTTTCGGCGAAGGGAAACTGTTTTTT. Its translation is CVSSFGEGKLFF.

The rearrangement links TRBV7-2 to TRBJ1-1, with 10 nucleotides matching TRBD1. This CDR3 has 14 amino acids. After removal of 5 bases from V and 5 bases from J, the junction contained 5 bases not matched to a gene. CDR1 is SGHTA and CDR2 is FQGNSA in the germline V gene. The CDR3 DNA reads TGTGCCAGCAGCCGAGGGACAGGGGCAACTGAAGCTTTCTTT. This gives the protein CASSRGTGATEAFF.

In this sample, this clonotype turned up many times. V usage is TRBV7-9 and J usage is TRBJ2-2; D remains ambiguous. The V gene's germline CDR1 is SEHNR and CDR2 FQNEAQ (reference sequence). V was cut by 3 bases and J by 6 bases, with 5 bases left in between. The CDR3 has 12 amino acids. The DNA of the CDR3 is TGTGCCAGCAGCTTCGGGTCCGGGGAGCTGTTTTTT. It specifies CASSFGSGELFF.

The V call is TRBV7-9, the J call TRBJ1-4; TRBD1 might be the D (5 bases). The V gene's germline CDR1 is SEHNR and CDR2 FQNEAQ (reference sequence). The CDR3 runs 14 residues. The V gene lost 5 bases and the J gene lost 5 bases, with 12 bases spanning the gap. CDR3 DNA sequence: TGTGCCAGCAGCACACAGGTTTCGAATGAAAAACTGTTTTTT. It translates to CASSTQVSNEKLFF.

This clonotype was picked up a small number of times. J is TRBJ2-3 and V is TRBV20-1; D is unclear. Germline V gene data show CDR1 as DFQATT and CDR2 as SNEGSKA (reference sequence). Between the trimmed V and J ends, which lost 0 bases and 10 bases, there was a span of 17 bases. The CDR3 length is 14 residues. This CDR3 is CSARDEASSRSQYF. In DNA, the CDR3 is TGCAGTGCTAGAGATGAGGCTAGTAGTCGATCGCAGTATTTT.

This clonotype was observed at least ten times. The CDR3 reads CASSLGTSASYEQYF. The DNA of the CDR3 is TGTGCCAGCAGCCTGGGGACTAGCGCCTCCTACGAGCAGTACTTC. This chain connects TRBV7-6 to TRBJ2-7, with TRBD2 matching 10 bases. Germline V gives CDR1 SGHVS, CDR2 FNYEAQ. The CDR3 is 15 amino acids. V gave up 5 bases and J gave up 0 bases; unmatched junction bases: 4. Complete variable domain (other parts from reference TRBV7-6 and TRBJ2-7): GAGVSQSPRYKVTKRGQDVALRCDPISGHVSLYWYRQALGQGPEFLTYFNYEAQQDKSGLPNDRFSAERPEGSISTLTIQRTEQRDSAMYRCASSLGTSASYEQYFGPGTRLTVT.

This clonotype was observed many times. V gene TRBV29-1 combines with J gene TRBJ2-1; 9 bases fit TRBD2. V lost 2 bases, J lost 6 bases, and 2 bases stayed unmatched. In germline, CDR1 is SQVTM, CDR2 ANQGSEA. This CDR3 is built from 13 residues. In DNA, the CDR3 is TGCAGCGTTGAACCAGCGGGGGGCAATGAGCAGTTCTTC. The encoded protein is CSVEPAGGNEQFF.

The chain carries TRBV6-1 and TRBJ2-4; 7 nucleotides align to TRBD1. Trimming at V came to 6 bases and at J to 3 bases, leaving 8 bases not matched to a gene. The CDR3 runs to 15 residues. CDR1 is MNHNS and CDR2 is SASEGT in the germline V gene. CDR3 protein: CASSPMDRNKNIQYF. Written as DNA, the CDR3 is TGTGCCAGCAGCCCAATGGACAGGAACAAAAACATTCAGTACTTC.

This clonotype was recorded many times. V and J are TRBV29-1 and TRBJ2-5, with D perhaps being TRBD1 or TRBD2 (6 bases each). The length of the CDR3 is 13 residues. V was pared by 4 bases and J by 5 bases, with 14 bases between. Germline V gives CDR1 SQVTM, CDR2 ANQGSEA. The CDR3 protein is CSVGSGAGETQYF. The CDR3 DNA sequence: TGCAGCGTTGGATCGGGGGCAGGGGAGACCCAGTACTTC.

CDR3 sequence (DNA): TGCGCCAGCAAACTGGGCTTGAACACCGGGGAGCTGTTTTTT. Its protein product is CASKLGLNTGELFF. The rearrangement links TRBV5-1 to TRBJ2-2; D not certain. Per the germline V gene, CDR1 is SGHRS and CDR2 is YFSETQ. V was trimmed by 6 bases and J by 1 base, leaving 10 bases between them. The CDR3 runs to 14 residues.

This clonotype was observed many times. The chain employs TRBV5-5 and TRBJ2-1, with 8 nucleotides matching TRBD1. With V trimmed by 4 bases and J by 2 bases, 5 bases remained unmatched. CDR3 length: 15 amino acids. Per the germline V gene, CDR1 is SGHKS and CDR2 is YYEKEE (reference sequence). CDR3 region: CASSPGQGTYNEQFF. The CDR3 DNA follows: TGTGCCAGCAGCCCCGGACAGGGCACCTACAATGAGCAGTTCTTC.

CDR3 in DNA: TGCGCCAGCAGGGCGCCCTTGACAGGGCGGAACCCTCCTGGTCATTCCTACGAGCAGTACTTC. It yields the protein CASRAPLTGRNPPGHSYEQYF. The chain carries TRBV5-1 and TRBJ2-7, with TRBD1 matching over 7 bases. CDR1 and CDR2 from the germline V gene are SGHRS and YFSETQ. V lost 5 bases, J lost 1 base, and 27 bases stayed unmatched. The CDR3 is 21 residues long. The full variable domain, in which reference TRBV5-1 and TRBJ2-7 provide the parts outside the CDR3, is KAGVTQTPRYLIKTRGQQVTLSCSPISGHRSVSWYQQTPGQGLQFLFEYFSETQRNKGNFPGRFSGRQFSNSRSEMNVSTLELGDSALYLCASRAPLTGRNPPGHSYEQYFGPGTRLTVT.

J is TRBJ1-1 and V is TRBV10-3; D not certain. Trimming removed 6 bases at V and 0 bases at J, with 11 bases between. CDR1 is ENHRY and CDR2 is SYGVKD in the germline V gene. This CDR3 has 14 residues. CDR3 region: CAIRAGSVNTEAFF. The CDR3 region has the DNA TGTGCCATCAGAGCTGGGAGTGTGAACACTGAAGCTTTCTTT.

This clonotype was recorded a few times. J is TRBJ1-6 and V is TRBV28, with a possible D match to TRBD1 (5 bases). V was shortened by 6 bases and J by 4 bases, with 10 bases between the two germline ends. This CDR3 comprises 14 residues. Germline-derived CDR1 and CDR2 are MDHEN and SYDVKM. The CDR3 DNA is TGTGCCAGCAGGGGGACTTTTTATAATTCACCCCTCCACTTT. Its translation: CASRGTFYNSPLHF.

This clonotype came up a few times. The V and J genes are TRBV5-1 and TRBJ2-3; TRBD1 might be the D (6 bases). The length of the CDR3 is 14 residues. Deletions cut 0 bases from V and 4 bases from J, with 9 bases between. Germline V gene data show CDR1 as SGHRS and CDR2 as YFSETQ. CDR3: CASSLGQGSDTQYF. The CDR3 DNA is TGCGCCAGCAGCTTGGGTCAGGGGTCAGATACGCAGTATTTT.

This clonotype was picked up a small number of times. The genes are TRBV5-6 and TRBJ2-2; D remains ambiguous. This CDR3 spans 12 amino acids. The germline gives CDR1 SGHDT, CDR2 YYEEEE. V was pared by 2 bases and J by 6 bases, with 5 bases between. The CDR3 nucleotides read TGTGCCAGCAGCTTATGGCCCGGGGAGCTGTTTTTT. Translation: CASSLWPGELFF.

There are a few counts of this clonotype. The V call is TRBV7-9, the J call TRBJ2-1; TRBD1 might be the D (6 bases). The V end lost 5 bases, the J end lost 4 bases, and 18 bases lay between the germline ends. This CDR3 contains 16 residues. Germline assignment: CDR1 SEHNR and CDR2 FQNEAQ (reference sequence). The CDR3 sequence: CASSPIGTGQYNEQFF. CDR3 nucleotide sequence: TGTGCCAGCAGCCCAATCGGCACAGGGCAATACAATGAGCAGTTCTTC. The full variable domain, completed using reference TRBV7-9 and TRBJ2-1, is DTGVSQNPRHKITKRGQNVTFRCDPISEHNRLYWYRQTLGQGPEFLTYFQNEAQLEKSRLLSDRFSAERPKGSFSTLEIQRTEQGDSAMYLCASSPIGTGQYNEQFFGPGTRLTVL.

This chain links TRBV20-1 with TRBJ2-1; D unresolved. The CDR3 is 13 amino acids. Germline V lookup: CDR1 DFQATT, CDR2 SNEGSKA (reference sequence). V lost 4 bases to trimming and J lost 3 bases, with 10 bases between them. The CDR3 reads CSATGSRYNEQFF. CDR3 DNA: TGCAGTGCTACCGGGTCCCGCTACAATGAGCAGTTCTTC.

The chain recombines TRBV5-1 with TRBJ2-5; 7 nucleotides match TRBD2. The CDR3 sequence is 15 residues long. Trimming removed 4 bases from V and 0 bases from J; junction bases left unmatched: 6. CDR1 and CDR2 from the germline V gene are SGHRS and YFSETQ. The CDR3 DNA reads as TGCGCCAGCAGCCCCGGACTAGATGACCAAGAGACCCAGTACTTC. Amino acid sequence: CASSPGLDDQETQYF.

This clonotype was seen a few times. V is TRBV27 and J is TRBJ2-5; 8 positions match TRBD1. The CDR3 has 15 amino acids. Germline CDR1 and CDR2: MNHEY and SMNVEV (reference sequence). The V and J ends lost 4 bases and 4 bases, in that order; junction bases with no gene match: 8. CDR3 sequence (DNA): TGTGCCAGCAGTTGGAGACAGGGGCCTCTAGAGACCCAGTACTTC. Protein product: CASSWRQGPLETQYF.

J is TRBJ1-2 and V is TRBV3-1; 7 bases fit TRBD1. CDR1 and CDR2 (germline): LGHDT, YNNKEL (reference sequence). The CDR3 has 13 residues. J gave up 5 bases and V 3 bases, and 3 bases lay outside the gene matches. As DNA, the CDR3 is TGTGCCAGCAGCCACGGGACAGCTTATGGCTACACCTTC. Protein sequence: CASSHGTAYGYTF.